This is a list of T cell receptor beta chains from one sample in a study of human T cells and chemical hapten exposure. One entry per CDR3 protein results from TCRdb running MiXCR on the RACE reads. The table lists about 58,000 distinct CDR3 sequences, under 15% of them singletons. The sequencing used whole blood, collected in connection with sensitization to the hapten diphenylcyclopropenone (DPC). The source is a man between 25 and 39 years old with alopecia areata. Some clones in this sample may be carry-over from other donors' samples. CDR3s include the opening cysteine and the closing phenylalanine or tryptophan. A D gene is named only where the DNA matches it firmly. Rows may omit the clone size; those that give it use once, few, many or a size class.

d_gene: .; v_gene: TRBV4-1; j_gene: TRBJ1-1; abundance: many; CDR3nt: TGCGCCAGCAGCCAAGGAGGAGGGCGGACTGAAGCTTTCTTT; CDR3aa: CASSQGGGRTEAFF
d_gene: .; v_gene: TRBV4-2; j_gene: TRBJ2-7; abundance: many; CDR3nt: TGTGCCAGCAGCCAAGATAGGGCAGGAATCTCCTACGAGCAGTACTTC; CDR3aa: CASSQDRAGISYEQYF
d_gene: TRBD1; v_gene: TRBV24-1; j_gene: TRBJ2-3; abundance: .; CDR3nt: TGTGCCACCAGTGAGAGGACAGGGAAGACAGATACGCAGTATTTT; CDR3aa: CATSERTGKTDTQYF
d_gene: .; v_gene: TRBV7-9; j_gene: TRBJ1-2; abundance: many; CDR3nt: TGTGCCAGCAGCTTAGCCGAAACTCGAAAGAACCCTTCTTTTAACTATGGCTACACCTTC; CDR3aa: CASSLAETRKNPSFNYGYTF
d_gene: .; v_gene: TRBV25-1; j_gene: TRBJ2-5; abundance: .; CDR3nt: TGTGCCAGCAGATTGGACAGTCAAGAGACCCAGTACTTC; CDR3aa: CASRLDSQETQYF
d_gene: TRBD1; v_gene: TRBV7-9; j_gene: TRBJ2-7; abundance: .; CDR3nt: TGTGCCACTACCGGGACAGGCCACTACGAGCAGTACTTC; CDR3aa: CATTGTGHYEQYF
d_gene: TRBD2; v_gene: TRBV2; j_gene: TRBJ2-3; abundance: many; CDR3nt: TGTGCCAGCAGTGGCCAGCGGGGAACCACAGATACGCAGTATTTT; CDR3aa: CASSGQRGTTDTQYF
d_gene: .; v_gene: TRBV9; j_gene: TRBJ1-1; abundance: few; CDR3nt: TGTGCCAGCAGCGTCTTGGGGGTAATGAACACTGAAGCTTTCTTT; CDR3aa: CASSVLGVMNTEAFF
d_gene: TRBD2; v_gene: TRBV9; j_gene: TRBJ2-3; abundance: .; CDR3nt: TGTGCCAGCAGCGCCCGGACTAGCGGGGGGACAGATACGCAGTATTTT; CDR3aa: CASSARTSGGTDTQYF
d_gene: .; v_gene: TRBV4-1; j_gene: TRBJ1-5; abundance: many; CDR3nt: TGCGCCAGCAGCCAGCGACTGGGGCAGGCGAATCAGCCCCAGCATTTT; CDR3aa: CASSQRLGQANQPQHF
d_gene: TRBD2; v_gene: TRBV7-8; j_gene: TRBJ2-3; abundance: .; CDR3nt: TGTGCCAGCAGCTTAAGACTAGCGAAGACAGATACGCAGTATTTT; CDR3aa: CASSLRLAKTDTQYF
d_gene: .; v_gene: TRBV4-3; j_gene: TRBJ1-1; abundance: few; CDR3nt: TGCGCCAGCAGCCAAGTTGTAAACACTGAAGCTTTCTTT; CDR3aa: CASSQVVNTEAFF
d_gene: .; v_gene: TRBV5-8; j_gene: TRBJ1-3; abundance: .; CDR3nt: TGTGCCAGCAGCGGGAGACAGTTTCGCTCTGGAAACACCATATATTTT; CDR3aa: CASSGRQFRSGNTIYF
d_gene: .; v_gene: TRBV9; j_gene: TRBJ2-7; abundance: once; CDR3nt: TGTGCCAGCAGCGCAGAAATCAGGGGTTACGAGCAGTACTTC; CDR3aa: CASSAEIRGYEQYF
d_gene: .; v_gene: TRBV7-9; j_gene: TRBJ1-4; abundance: .; CDR3nt: TGTGCCAGCAGCTTAGCGCGGGGCAGAGGGGAAAAACTGTTTTTT; CDR3aa: CASSLARGRGEKLFF
d_gene: TRBD1; v_gene: TRBV29-1; j_gene: TRBJ1-2; abundance: .; CDR3nt: TGCAGCGGAAGACAGGGGCTTAGCTATGGCTACACCTTC; CDR3aa: CSGRQGLSYGYTF
d_gene: .; v_gene: TRBV18; j_gene: TRBJ2-7; abundance: many; CDR3nt: TGTGCCAGCTCACCCCCCTGGGGATCCGAGCAGTACTTC; CDR3aa: CASSPPWGSEQYF
d_gene: .; v_gene: TRBV5-1; j_gene: TRBJ2-1; abundance: few; CDR3nt: TGCGCCAGCAGCTTAGTGGGGATAGGCAATGAGCAGTTCTTC; CDR3aa: CASSLVGIGNEQFF
d_gene: .; v_gene: TRBV11-1; j_gene: TRBJ1-6; abundance: many; CDR3nt: TGTGCCAGCAGCTTAGGCCCGAGTGGAACCCATTCACCCCTCCACTTT; CDR3aa: CASSLGPSGTHSPLHF
d_gene: .; v_gene: TRBV20-1; j_gene: TRBJ1-1; abundance: many; CDR3nt: TGCAGTGCTGTCCCAGGGTCTATGAGGGACACTGAAGCTTTCTTT; CDR3aa: CSAVPGSMRDTEAFF
d_gene: TRBD1; v_gene: TRBV29-1; j_gene: TRBJ1-2; abundance: .; CDR3nt: TGCAGCGTTGACCCTAAACAGGGGGCTTCCGACTATGGCTACACCTTC; CDR3aa: CSVDPKQGASDYGYTF
d_gene: .; v_gene: TRBV12-3/TRBV12-4; j_gene: TRBJ2-7; abundance: .; CDR3nt: TGTGCCAGCAGTTTCGAACAGACTACAGCCTACGAGCAGTACTTC; CDR3aa: CASSFEQTTAYEQYF
d_gene: TRBD2; v_gene: TRBV24-1; j_gene: TRBJ2-1; abundance: .; CDR3nt: TGTGCCACCAGTGATTCGGGACTAGCGGGGGACAATGAGCAGTTCTTC; CDR3aa: CATSDSGLAGDNEQFF
d_gene: .; v_gene: TRBV18; j_gene: TRBJ1-6; abundance: .; CDR3nt: TGTGCCAGCTCACCACAGGAGGGGTCACCCCTCCACTTT; CDR3aa: CASSPQEGSPLHF
d_gene: .; v_gene: TRBV3-1; j_gene: TRBJ1-1; abundance: many; CDR3nt: TGTGCCAGCAGCCAAGTAATGGGGGCTGAAGCTTTCTTT; CDR3aa: CASSQVMGAEAFF
d_gene: .; v_gene: TRBV28; j_gene: TRBJ2-5; abundance: .; CDR3nt: TGTGCCAGCAGAAGAGGGCCCCAAGAGACCCAGTACTTC; CDR3aa: CASRRGPQETQYF
d_gene: .; v_gene: TRBV24-1; j_gene: TRBJ2-2; abundance: few; CDR3nt: TGTGCCACCAGTGATTTGGACGGACTGAACACCGGGGAGCTGTTTTTT; CDR3aa: CATSDLDGLNTGELFF
d_gene: .; v_gene: TRBV12-3/TRBV12-4; j_gene: TRBJ2-4; abundance: many; CDR3nt: TGTGCCAGCAGCAGGGGAGTATCTCTAGCCAAAAACATTCAGTACTTC; CDR3aa: CASSRGVSLAKNIQYF
d_gene: .; v_gene: TRBV28; j_gene: TRBJ2-2; abundance: many; CDR3nt: TGTGCCAGTGTTAGCCCACCTGGGGAGCTGTTTTTT; CDR3aa: CASVSPPGELFF
d_gene: .; v_gene: TRBV7-8; j_gene: TRBJ1-2; abundance: many; CDR3nt: TGTGCCAGCAGCTTATACCTCAGGACTAACTATGGCTACACCTTC; CDR3aa: CASSLYLRTNYGYTF
d_gene: .; v_gene: TRBV29-1; j_gene: TRBJ1-1; abundance: few; CDR3nt: TGCAGCGTTGTTCCCCCCGGGGCTGAAGCTTTCTTT; CDR3aa: CSVVPPGAEAFF
d_gene: .; v_gene: TRBV7-9; j_gene: TRBJ2-5; abundance: few; CDR3nt: TGTGCCAGCAGCTTAGGGACAGCCCAAGAGACCCAGTACTTC; CDR3aa: CASSLGTAQETQYF
d_gene: .; v_gene: TRBV6-5; j_gene: TRBJ2-5; abundance: .; CDR3nt: TGTGCCAGCAGTTACTCGCCTGCCCGGGAGACCCAGTACTTC; CDR3aa: CASSYSPARETQYF
d_gene: TRBD1; v_gene: TRBV12-3/TRBV12-4; j_gene: TRBJ1-1; abundance: many; CDR3nt: TGTGCCAGCAGACCCACCCGCGGGACAGCGAACACTGAAGCTTTCTTT; CDR3aa: CASRPTRGTANTEAFF
d_gene: TRBD1; v_gene: TRBV20-1; j_gene: TRBJ1-5; abundance: many; CDR3nt: TGCAGTGCCGGACAGGGAAATCAGCCCCAGCATTTT; CDR3aa: CSAGQGNQPQHF
d_gene: .; v_gene: TRBV5-6; j_gene: TRBJ2-5; abundance: .; CDR3nt: TGTGCCAGCAGCTGGAAACAGGGCGGGCGGGAGACCCAGTACTTC; CDR3aa: CASSWKQGGRETQYF
d_gene: .; v_gene: TRBV29-1; j_gene: TRBJ1-1; abundance: .; CDR3nt: TGCAGCGCAGGAGGAGGAGGAAACACTGAAGCTTTCTTT; CDR3aa: CSAGGGGNTEAFF
d_gene: TRBD2; v_gene: TRBV7-9; j_gene: TRBJ2-5; abundance: many; CDR3nt: TGTGCCAGCAGCTCGCCAGCAGCGGGGGAAGAGACCCAGTACTTC; CDR3aa: CASSSPAAGEETQYF
d_gene: .; v_gene: TRBV5-8; j_gene: TRBJ2-5; abundance: .; CDR3nt: TGTGCCAGCAGCTTCTCACGTTGGGCGACCCAGTACTTC; CDR3aa: CASSFSRWATQYF
d_gene: .; v_gene: TRBV6-5; j_gene: TRBJ2-3; abundance: .; CDR3nt: TGTGCCAGCAGTACCACTTCGGGACACTACACAGATACGCAGTATTTT; CDR3aa: CASSTTSGHYTDTQYF
d_gene: .; v_gene: TRBV7-8; j_gene: TRBJ2-7; abundance: many; CDR3nt: TGTGCCAGCAGCTTAGGTATCCACGAGCAGTACTTC; CDR3aa: CASSLGIHEQYF
d_gene: TRBD1; v_gene: TRBV2; j_gene: TRBJ1-2; abundance: many; CDR3nt: TGTGCCAGCAGTATAGGGACAGCGGCTAACTATGGCTACACCTTC; CDR3aa: CASSIGTAANYGYTF
d_gene: .; v_gene: TRBV6-5; j_gene: TRBJ2-6; abundance: many; CDR3nt: TGTGCCAGCAGTTCCCTCAGGGCCTCTGGGGCCAACGTCCTGACTTTC; CDR3aa: CASSSLRASGANVLTF
d_gene: TRBD2; v_gene: TRBV29-1; j_gene: TRBJ2-7; abundance: many; CDR3nt: TGCAGCGTTGGGCGGGGGAACGAGCAGTACTTC; CDR3aa: CSVGRGNEQYF
d_gene: .; v_gene: TRBV14; j_gene: TRBJ2-7; abundance: few; CDR3nt: TGTGCCAGCAGCATTTCCAGGGGTACCTACGAGCAGTACTTC; CDR3aa: CASSISRGTYEQYF
d_gene: TRBD2; v_gene: TRBV10-3; j_gene: TRBJ2-7; abundance: many; CDR3nt: TGTGCCATCGCCTTAGCGGGCCTCCCAGCCTACGAGCAGTACTTC; CDR3aa: CAIALAGLPAYEQYF
d_gene: TRBD1; v_gene: TRBV12-3/TRBV12-4; j_gene: TRBJ2-4; abundance: few; CDR3nt: TGTGCCAGCACCCCCGGGACAGCTCCTCAGTACTTC; CDR3aa: CASTPGTAPQYF
d_gene: .; v_gene: TRBV28; j_gene: TRBJ2-7; abundance: .; CDR3nt: TGTGCCAGCAGTTTAATGGGGCTTTCGTTCTCCGAGCAGTACTTC; CDR3aa: CASSLMGLSFSEQYF
d_gene: .; v_gene: TRBV7-2; j_gene: TRBJ1-1; abundance: .; CDR3nt: TGTGCCAGCAGCTTCAAGGTGAACACTGAAGCTTTCTTT; CDR3aa: CASSFKVNTEAFF
d_gene: .; v_gene: TRBV5-1; j_gene: TRBJ1-1; abundance: few; CDR3nt: TGCGCCAGCAGCTGGCAGGGGAACACTGAAGCTTTCTTT; CDR3aa: CASSWQGNTEAFF
d_gene: TRBD1; v_gene: TRBV29-1; j_gene: TRBJ2-7; abundance: .; CDR3nt: TGCAGCGTCCTTGAACAGGGGGACTCCTACGAGCAGTACTTC; CDR3aa: CSVLEQGDSYEQYF
d_gene: .; v_gene: TRBV28; j_gene: TRBJ2-7; abundance: .; CDR3nt: TGTGCCAGCAGTTCCTCAGGGACCGGGGGTCACGAGCAGTACTTC; CDR3aa: CASSSSGTGGHEQYF
d_gene: .; v_gene: TRBV12-2; j_gene: TRBJ1-1; abundance: many; CDR3nt: TGTGCAAGTCGCTGGCTAACGGGACAGCCTAACACTGAAGCTTTCTTT; CDR3aa: CASRWLTGQPNTEAFF
d_gene: TRBD1; v_gene: TRBV28; j_gene: TRBJ2-1; abundance: .; CDR3nt: TGTGCCAGCGGCGACAGGGCCTCCTACAATGAGCAGTTCTTC; CDR3aa: CASGDRASYNEQFF
d_gene: .; v_gene: TRBV11-3; j_gene: TRBJ1-1; abundance: few; CDR3nt: TGTGCCAGCAGCTTCGGGGCGATGCAAGAAGCTTTCTTT; CDR3aa: CASSFGAMQEAFF